This TCR beta chain was retrieved from a study of blood T cells in healthy people across ages. A few counts support this clonotype. Its antigen is still unknown. Drawn from each donor were roughly 9.4 milliliters of peripheral blood. The authors isolated at least 6.5 million PBMCs per sample. Findings and caveats of the study: Long-lived donors carried more naive CD4+ cells and greater diversity than aged donors.

Next came a second PCR, run for roughly 6 to 11 cycles, which used a sample-barcoded 5' primer along with a J-beta primer mix. In TCRdb, the 5' RACE reads were re-called with MiXCR into one record per CDR3 protein. The data hold 600,000 to 800,000 distinct CDR3 sequences, with 20% to 25% observed a single time. The TCR sequence derives from a man between 65 and 85 years old in good health. Sequenced sample: blood.

The CDR3 region is CASSLSDREGGELFF. For the CDR3, the DNA is TGCGCCAGCAGCCTTTCGGACAGGGAAGGCGGGGAGCTGTTTTTT. V and J are TRBV4-1 and TRBJ2-2; 8 bases are a match to TRBD1. Germline V gene data show CDR1 as MGHRA and CDR2 as YSYEKL. V trimming: 4 bases; J trimming: 7 bases; junction bases outside the gene matches: 8. The CDR3 contains 15 residues.